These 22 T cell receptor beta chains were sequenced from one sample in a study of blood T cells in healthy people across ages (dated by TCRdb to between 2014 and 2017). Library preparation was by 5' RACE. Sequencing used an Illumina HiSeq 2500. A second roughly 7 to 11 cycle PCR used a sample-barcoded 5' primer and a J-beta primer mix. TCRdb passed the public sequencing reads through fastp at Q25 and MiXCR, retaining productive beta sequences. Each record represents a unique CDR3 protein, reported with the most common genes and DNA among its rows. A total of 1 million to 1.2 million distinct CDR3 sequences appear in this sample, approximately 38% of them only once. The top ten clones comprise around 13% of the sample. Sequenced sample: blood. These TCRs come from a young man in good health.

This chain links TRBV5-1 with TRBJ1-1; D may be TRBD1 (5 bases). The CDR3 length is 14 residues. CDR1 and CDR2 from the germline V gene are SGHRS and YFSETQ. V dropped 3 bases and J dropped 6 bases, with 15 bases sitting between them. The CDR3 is CASSSAGRGAEAFF. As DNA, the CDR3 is TGCGCCAGCAGCTCTGCGGGGCGAGGCGCTGAAGCTTTCTTT.

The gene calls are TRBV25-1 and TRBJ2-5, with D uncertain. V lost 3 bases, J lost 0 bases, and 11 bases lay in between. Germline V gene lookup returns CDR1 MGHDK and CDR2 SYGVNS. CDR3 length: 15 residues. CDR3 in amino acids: CASSEALSYQETQYF. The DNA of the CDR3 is TGTGCCAGCAGTGAGGCACTTTCGTACCAAGAGACCCAGTACTTC.

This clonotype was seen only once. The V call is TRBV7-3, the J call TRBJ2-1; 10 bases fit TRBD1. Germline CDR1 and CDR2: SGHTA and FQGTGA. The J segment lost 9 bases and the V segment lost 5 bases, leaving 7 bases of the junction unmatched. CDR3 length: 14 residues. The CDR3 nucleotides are TGTGCCAGCAGCCCAGGGACAGGGGAGGGTGAGCAGTTCTTC. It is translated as CASSPGTGEGEQFF.

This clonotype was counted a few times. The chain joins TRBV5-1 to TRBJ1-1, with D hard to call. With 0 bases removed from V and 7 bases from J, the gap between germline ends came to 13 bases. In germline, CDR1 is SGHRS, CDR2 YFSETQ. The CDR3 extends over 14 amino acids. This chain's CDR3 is CASSLASGHREAFF. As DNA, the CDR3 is TGCGCCAGCAGCTTGGCGTCGGGTCACCGTGAAGCTTTCTTT.

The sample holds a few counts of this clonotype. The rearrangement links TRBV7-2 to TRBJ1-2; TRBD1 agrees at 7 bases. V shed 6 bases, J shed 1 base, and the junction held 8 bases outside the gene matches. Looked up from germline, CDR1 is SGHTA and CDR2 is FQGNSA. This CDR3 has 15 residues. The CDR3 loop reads CASRTRDRFNYGYTF. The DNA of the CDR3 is TGTGCCAGCAGAACCCGGGACAGATTTAACTATGGCTACACCTTC.

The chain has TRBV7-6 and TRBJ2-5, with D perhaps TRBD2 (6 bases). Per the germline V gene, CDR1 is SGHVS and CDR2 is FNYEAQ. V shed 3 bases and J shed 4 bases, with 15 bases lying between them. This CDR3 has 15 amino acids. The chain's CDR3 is CASSFYAGMVETQYF. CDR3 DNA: TGTGCCAGCAGCTTTTACGCGGGGATGGTAGAGACCCAGTACTTC.

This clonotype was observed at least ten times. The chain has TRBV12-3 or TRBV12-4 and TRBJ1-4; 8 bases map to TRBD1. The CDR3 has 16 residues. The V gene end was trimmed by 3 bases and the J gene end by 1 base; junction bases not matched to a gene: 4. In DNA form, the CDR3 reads TGTGCCAGCAGTTTGGACAGGGTGGTAACTAATGAAAAACTGTTTTTT. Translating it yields CASSLDRVVTNEKLFF.

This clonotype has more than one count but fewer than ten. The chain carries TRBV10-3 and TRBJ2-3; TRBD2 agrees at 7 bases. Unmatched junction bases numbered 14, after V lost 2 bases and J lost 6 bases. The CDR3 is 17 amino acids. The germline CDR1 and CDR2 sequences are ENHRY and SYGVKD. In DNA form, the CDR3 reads TGTGCCATCAGTGAGCCCTTCCGGGGGGTGGGGAAGGATACGCAGTATTTT. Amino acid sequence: CAISEPFRGVGKDTQYF.

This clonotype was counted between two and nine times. The CDR3 spells CSAPGPSEEKLFF. CDR3 nucleotides: TGCAGTGCTCCGGGACCCTCCGAGGAAAAACTGTTTTTT. The genes are TRBV20-1 and TRBJ1-4, with D perhaps TRBD1 (5 bases). With 5 bases removed from V and 8 bases from J, the gap between germline ends came to 15 bases. From germline, CDR1 is DFQATT and CDR2 SNEGSKA (reference sequence). The CDR3 contains 13 residues.

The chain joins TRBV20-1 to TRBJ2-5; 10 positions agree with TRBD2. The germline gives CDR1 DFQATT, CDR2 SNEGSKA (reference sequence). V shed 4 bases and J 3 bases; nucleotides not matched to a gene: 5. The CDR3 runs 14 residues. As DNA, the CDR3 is TGCAGTGCTAACCCGGGACTAGCGAAAGAGACCCAGTACTTC. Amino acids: CSANPGLAKETQYF.

The CDR3 spells CASSLEQPWESYTF. CDR3 nucleotides: TGTGCCAGCAGCTTAGAACAGCCATGGGAGAGCTACACCTTC. The chain joins TRBV11-1 to TRBJ1-2; D is ambiguous. The CDR3 extends over 14 amino acids. With 1 base removed from V and 9 bases from J, the gap between germline ends came to 15 bases. Germline V gives CDR1 SGHAT, CDR2 FQDESV (reference sequence).

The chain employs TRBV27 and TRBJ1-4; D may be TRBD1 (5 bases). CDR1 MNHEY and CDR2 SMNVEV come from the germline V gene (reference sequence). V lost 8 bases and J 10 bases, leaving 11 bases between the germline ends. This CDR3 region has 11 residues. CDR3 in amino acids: CASQGGLKLFF. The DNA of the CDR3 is TGTGCCAGCCAGGGTGGGTTAAAACTGTTTTTT.

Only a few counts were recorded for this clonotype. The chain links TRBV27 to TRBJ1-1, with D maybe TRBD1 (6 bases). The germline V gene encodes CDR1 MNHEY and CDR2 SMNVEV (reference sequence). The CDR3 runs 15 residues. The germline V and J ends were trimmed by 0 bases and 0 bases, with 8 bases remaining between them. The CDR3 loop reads CASSLSNRVNTEAFF. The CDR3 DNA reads TGTGCCAGCAGTTTATCGAACAGGGTGAACACTGAAGCTTTCTTT.

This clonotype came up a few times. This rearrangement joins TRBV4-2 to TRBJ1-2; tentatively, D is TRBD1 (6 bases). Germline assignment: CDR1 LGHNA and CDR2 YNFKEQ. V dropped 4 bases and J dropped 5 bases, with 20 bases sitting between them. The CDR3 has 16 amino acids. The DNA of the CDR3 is TGTGCCAGCAGCCCACGATACCGGGAAACAGGGTATGGCTACACCTTC. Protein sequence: CASSPRYRETGYGYTF.

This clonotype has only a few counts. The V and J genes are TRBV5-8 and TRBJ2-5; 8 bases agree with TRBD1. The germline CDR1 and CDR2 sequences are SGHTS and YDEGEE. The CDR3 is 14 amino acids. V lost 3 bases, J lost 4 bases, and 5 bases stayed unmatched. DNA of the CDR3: TGTGCCAGCAGCTCGGAACAGGGGGTAGAGACCCAGTACTTC. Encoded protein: CASSSEQGVETQYF.

As DNA, the CDR3 is TGTGCCAGCAGCAAACCACGACAGGGGGTACTCAACACTGAAGCTTTCTTT. Translation gives CASSKPRQGVLNTEAFF. V usage is TRBV21-1 and J usage is TRBJ1-1; the table's D gene call, TRBD1, was not cross checked with the DNA. TRBV21-1 is assigned pseudogene status. This CDR3 has 17 residues.

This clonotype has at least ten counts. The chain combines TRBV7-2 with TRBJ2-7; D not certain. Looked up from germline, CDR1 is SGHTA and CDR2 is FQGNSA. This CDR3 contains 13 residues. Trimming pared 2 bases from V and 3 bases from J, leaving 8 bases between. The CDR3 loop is CASSLLLVYEQYF. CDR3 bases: TGTGCCAGCAGCTTATTATTAGTCTACGAGCAGTACTTC.

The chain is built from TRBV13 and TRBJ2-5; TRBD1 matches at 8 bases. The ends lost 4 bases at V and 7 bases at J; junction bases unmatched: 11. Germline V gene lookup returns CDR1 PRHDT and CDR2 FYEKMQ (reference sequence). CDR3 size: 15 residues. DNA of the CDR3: TGTGCCAGCAGCTCGGTAATACAGGGGGGAGGGACCCAGTACTTC. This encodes CASSSVIQGGGTQYF.

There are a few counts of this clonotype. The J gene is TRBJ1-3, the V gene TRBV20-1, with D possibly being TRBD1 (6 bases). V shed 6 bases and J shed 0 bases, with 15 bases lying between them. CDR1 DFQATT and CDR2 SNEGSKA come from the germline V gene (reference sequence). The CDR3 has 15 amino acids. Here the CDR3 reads CSAPEGGNSGNTIYF. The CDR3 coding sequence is TGCAGTGCCCCGGAGGGGGGGAACTCTGGAAACACCATATATTTT.

In nucleotides, the CDR3 is TGCAGTGTCAAAGCCGAGCGGGGGCGAACAGATACGCAGTATTTT. This gives the protein CSVKAERGRTDTQYF. The rearrangement joins TRBV20-1 to TRBJ2-3; 8 positions agree with TRBD2. Trimming cost V 7 bases and J 3 bases; bases outside gene matches: 12. CDR1 and CDR2 from the germline V gene are DFQATT and SNEGSKA (reference sequence). This CDR3 comprises 15 residues.

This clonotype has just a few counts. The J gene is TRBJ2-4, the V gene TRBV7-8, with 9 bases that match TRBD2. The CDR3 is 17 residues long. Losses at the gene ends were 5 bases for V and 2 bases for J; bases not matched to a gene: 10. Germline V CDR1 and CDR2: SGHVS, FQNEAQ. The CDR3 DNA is TGTGCCAGCAGCCGCTGCGGCGGGGGGGCAACCAAAAACATTCAGTACTTC. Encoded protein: CASSRCGGGATKNIQYF.

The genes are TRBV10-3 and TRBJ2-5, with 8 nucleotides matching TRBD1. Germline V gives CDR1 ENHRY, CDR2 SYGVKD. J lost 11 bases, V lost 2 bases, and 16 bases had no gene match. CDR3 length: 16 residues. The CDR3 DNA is TGTGCCATCAGTGAGCCTGGACAGGGACCCTTGGATGAGCAGTACTTC. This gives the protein CAISEPGQGPLDEQYF.